Listed below are T cell receptor beta chains from one sample, sequenced in a study of shared clonotypes between healthy human individuals. Profiled with immunoSEQ multiplex PCR; TCRdb holds only in-frame clones, not every one. The data show some 2,000,000 clones, about 95% seen once. The sequenced sample consisted of naive CD4+ T cells sorted from blood. All receptors derive from a man in his late teens or twenties in good health. The conserved cysteine and the conserved F or W are not part of the CDR3 here.

cdr3_length v_call cdr3_aa
16 TRBV30 AWSVLRQGVSGANVLT
14 TRBV9 ASSPRTGGKQETQY
10 TRBV19 ASGGGVNEQY
12 TRBV13 ASSYWTSYNEQF
11 TRBV5-3 ARSLVENYGYT
12 TRBV7-2 ASSLAPPPDTQY
12 TRBV10-2 ASSEIGSSYEQY
12 TRBV15 ATSRDRGSETQY
12 TRBV4-3 ASSQQDSTDTQY
15 TRBV4-1 ASSHPGGGRVSEGYT
14 TRBV11-3 ASSLGDRVSTGELF
15 TRBV28 ASSPRGTGGYGNTIY
8 TRBV2 ASSETKAF
13 TRBV5-6 ASSLPGGPGNTIY
13 TRBV30 AWSTYGTGLYEQY
12 TRBV5-1 ASSQTAGADTQY
17 TRBV28 ASSSPAGGASSPNYGYT
13 TRBV28 ASSRTGGSSYEQY
13 TRBV19 ASSPGRTNTGELF
11 TRBV25-1 ASSLQGYDTQY
12 TRBV7-2 ASSLDRGFYEQY
12 TRBV5-6 ASSLRIYRNTIY
16 TRBV5-1 ASSPGQGARIVQETQY
13 TRBV18 ASSPVPGEAYGYT
15 TRBV30 AWSGGSRPSSNQPQH
11 TRBV19 ASSIRWDQPQH
13 TRBV7-8 ASSPQAGLGNTIY
12 TRBV9 ASSLGQGDYGYT
10 TRBV5-6 ASSFRDQPQH
14 TRBV19 ASSTRAQGSGNTIY
14 TRBV2 ASSPLRTGGGGEQY
20 TRBV30 AWSVWAISRADRRRNTGELF
10 TRBV30 AWTYSGNTIY
13 TRBV5-6 ASSSSGLKNNEQF
13 TRBV6-6 ASSYVRQGNTEAF
12 TRBV2 ASRGTITNYGYT
15 TRBV27 ASIPGQGILWNTEAF
12 TRBV27 AIKDRAKYNEQF
12 TRBV7-9 ASSAETGGVGYT
12 TRBV5-1 ASSLNWGNTEAF
14 TRBV10-3 AIRTGTSGITDTQY
14 TRBV5-4 ASSSRQGAGTDTQY
13 TRBV7-2 ASSLPNAGNQPQH
13 TRBV9 ASSPGQGRFYEQY
13 TRBV18 ASSPRQGPNEKLF
16 TRBV9 ASSVGTPLAGASYEQY
16 TRBV9 ASSVEPKAGPLSYGYT
15 TRBV9 ASSPRASGSKGDEQF
16 TRBV5-4 ASSRREVLAGPSGELF
13 TRBV7-9 ASSSPEGPTNTIY
14 TRBV5-1 ASTYDPSGQSNEQY
13 TRBV5-1 ASSLAQLQNSPLH
13 TRBV7-9 ASSLSPAGANVLT
9 TRBV28 ASRTPYEQY
13 TRBV7-2 ASSRTSHPSIEQF
13 TRBV14 ASSQVAGAVETQY
12 TRBV19 ASSKGAGNQPQH
13 TRBV27 ASPTRDRVVYEQY
11 TRBV30 AWNRGNNQPQH